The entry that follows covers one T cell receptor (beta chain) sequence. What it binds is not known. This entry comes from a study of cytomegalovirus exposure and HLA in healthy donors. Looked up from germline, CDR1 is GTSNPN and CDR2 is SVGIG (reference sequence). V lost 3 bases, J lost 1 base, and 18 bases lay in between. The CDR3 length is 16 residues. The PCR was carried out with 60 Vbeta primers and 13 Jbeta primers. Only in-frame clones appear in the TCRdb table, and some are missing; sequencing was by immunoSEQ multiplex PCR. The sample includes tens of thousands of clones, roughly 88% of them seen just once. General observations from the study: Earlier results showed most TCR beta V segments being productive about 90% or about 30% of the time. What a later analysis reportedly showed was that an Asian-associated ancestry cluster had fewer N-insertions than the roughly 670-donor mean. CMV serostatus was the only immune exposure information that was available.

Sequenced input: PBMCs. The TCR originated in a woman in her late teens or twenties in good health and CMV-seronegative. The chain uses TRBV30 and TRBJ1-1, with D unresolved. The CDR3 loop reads CAWRPVDYDENTEAFF. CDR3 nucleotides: TGTGCCTGGAGGCCCGTGGACTATGACGAGAACACTGAAGCTTTCTTT.